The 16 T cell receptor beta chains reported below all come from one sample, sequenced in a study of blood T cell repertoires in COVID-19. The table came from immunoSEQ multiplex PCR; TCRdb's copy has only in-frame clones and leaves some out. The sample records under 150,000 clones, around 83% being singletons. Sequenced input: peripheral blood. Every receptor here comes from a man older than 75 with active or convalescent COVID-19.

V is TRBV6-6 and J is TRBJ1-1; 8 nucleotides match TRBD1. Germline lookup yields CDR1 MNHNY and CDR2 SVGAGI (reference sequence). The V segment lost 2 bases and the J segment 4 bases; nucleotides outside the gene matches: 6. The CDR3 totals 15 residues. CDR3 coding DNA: TGTGCCAGCAGTTACGTTCAGGGGGCGAGCACTGAAGCTTTCTTT. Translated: CASSYVQGASTEAFF.

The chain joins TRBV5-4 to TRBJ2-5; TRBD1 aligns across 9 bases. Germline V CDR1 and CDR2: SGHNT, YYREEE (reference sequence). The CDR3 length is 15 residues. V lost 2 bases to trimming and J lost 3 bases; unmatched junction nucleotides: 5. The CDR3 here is CASSFSTGGKETQYF. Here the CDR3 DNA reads TGTGCCAGCAGCTTCTCGACAGGGGGAAAAGAGACCCAGTACTTC.

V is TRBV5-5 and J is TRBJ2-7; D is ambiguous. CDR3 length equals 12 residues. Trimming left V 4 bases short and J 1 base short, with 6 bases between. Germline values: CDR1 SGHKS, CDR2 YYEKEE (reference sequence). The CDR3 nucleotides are TGTGCCAGCAGCCCGGTGTCCTACGAGCAGTACTTC. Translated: CASSPVSYEQYF.

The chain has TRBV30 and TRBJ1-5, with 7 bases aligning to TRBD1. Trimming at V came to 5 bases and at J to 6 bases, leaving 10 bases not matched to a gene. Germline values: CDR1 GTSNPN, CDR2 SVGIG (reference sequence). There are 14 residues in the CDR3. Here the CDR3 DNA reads TGTGCCTGGCAGGGGGAAGGGTTCGGTCAGCCCCAGCATTTT. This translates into CAWQGEGFGQPQHF.

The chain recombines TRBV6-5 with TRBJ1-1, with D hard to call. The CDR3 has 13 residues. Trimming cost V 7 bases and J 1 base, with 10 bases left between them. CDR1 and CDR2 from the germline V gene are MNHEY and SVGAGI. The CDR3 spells CASTREGNTEAFF. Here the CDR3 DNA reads TGTGCCAGCACTCGGGAGGGGAACACTGAAGCTTTCTTT.

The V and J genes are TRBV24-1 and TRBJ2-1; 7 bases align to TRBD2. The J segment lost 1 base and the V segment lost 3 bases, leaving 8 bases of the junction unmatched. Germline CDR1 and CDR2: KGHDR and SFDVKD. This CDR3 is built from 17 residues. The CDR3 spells CATSDAPGRGSYNEQFF. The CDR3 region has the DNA TGTGCCACCAGTGATGCCCCGGGGAGGGGTTCCTACAATGAGCAGTTCTTC.

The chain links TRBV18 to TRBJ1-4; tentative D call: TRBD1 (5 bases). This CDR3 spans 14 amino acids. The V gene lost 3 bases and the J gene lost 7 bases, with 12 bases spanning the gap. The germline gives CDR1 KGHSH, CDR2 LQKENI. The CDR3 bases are TGTGCCAGCTCACCCCCAGGGTGGGGTGAAAAACTGTTTTTT. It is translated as CASSPPGWGEKLFF.

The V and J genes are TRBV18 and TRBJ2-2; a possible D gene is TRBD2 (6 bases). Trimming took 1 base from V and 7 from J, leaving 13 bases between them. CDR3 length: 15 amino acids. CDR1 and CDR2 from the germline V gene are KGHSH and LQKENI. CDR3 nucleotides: TGTGCCAGCTCACCACTTACGACTAGGGGCGGGGAGCTGTTTTTT. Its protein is CASSPLTTRGGELFF.

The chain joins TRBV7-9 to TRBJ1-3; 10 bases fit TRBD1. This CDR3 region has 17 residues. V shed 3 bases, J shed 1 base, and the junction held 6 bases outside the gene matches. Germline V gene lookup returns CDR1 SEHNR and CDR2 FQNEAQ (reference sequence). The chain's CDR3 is CASSFPGQGVSGNTIYF. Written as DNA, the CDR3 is TGTGCCAGCAGCTTCCCCGGACAGGGGGTGTCTGGAAACACCATATATTTT.

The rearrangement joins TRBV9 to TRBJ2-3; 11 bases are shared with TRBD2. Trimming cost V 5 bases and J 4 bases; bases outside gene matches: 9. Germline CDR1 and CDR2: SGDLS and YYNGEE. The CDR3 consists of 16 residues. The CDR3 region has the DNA TGTGCCAGCAGTTTTACTAGCGGGGGTTCTTCAGATACGCAGTATTTT. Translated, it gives CASSFTSGGSSDTQYF.

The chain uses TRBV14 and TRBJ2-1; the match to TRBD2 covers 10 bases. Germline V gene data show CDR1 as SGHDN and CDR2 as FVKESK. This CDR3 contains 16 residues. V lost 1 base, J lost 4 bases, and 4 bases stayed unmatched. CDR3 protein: CASSQVSSGGYNEQFF. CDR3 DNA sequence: TGTGCCAGCAGCCAAGTATCTAGCGGGGGATACAATGAGCAGTTCTTC.

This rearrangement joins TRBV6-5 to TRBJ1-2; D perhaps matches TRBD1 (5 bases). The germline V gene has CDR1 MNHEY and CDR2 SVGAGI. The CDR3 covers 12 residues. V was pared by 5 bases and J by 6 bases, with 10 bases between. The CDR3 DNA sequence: TGTGCCAGCAGTCCTCGGGGGGATGGCTACACCTTC. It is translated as CASSPRGDGYTF.

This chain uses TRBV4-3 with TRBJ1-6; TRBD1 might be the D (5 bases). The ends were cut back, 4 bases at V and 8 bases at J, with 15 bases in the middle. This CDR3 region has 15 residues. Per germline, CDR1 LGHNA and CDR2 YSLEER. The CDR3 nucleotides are TGCGCCAGCAGCCGAGGAATGGGGGGGGATTCACCCCTCCACTTT. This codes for CASSRGMGGDSPLHF.

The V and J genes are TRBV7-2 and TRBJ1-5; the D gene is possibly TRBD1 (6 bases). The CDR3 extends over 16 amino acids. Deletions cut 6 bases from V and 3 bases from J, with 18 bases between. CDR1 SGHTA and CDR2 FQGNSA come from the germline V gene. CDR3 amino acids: CASSASSQGNNQPQHF. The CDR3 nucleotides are TGTGCCAGCAGTGCTTCGAGTCAGGGGAACAATCAGCCCCAGCATTTT.

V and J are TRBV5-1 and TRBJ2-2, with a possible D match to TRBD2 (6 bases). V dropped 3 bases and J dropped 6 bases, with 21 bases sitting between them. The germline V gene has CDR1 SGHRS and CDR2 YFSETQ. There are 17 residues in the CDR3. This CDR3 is CASSSDPGRGSSGELFF. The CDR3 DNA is TGCGCCAGCAGCTCAGACCCGGGACGGGGGTCCTCCGGGGAGCTGTTTTTT.

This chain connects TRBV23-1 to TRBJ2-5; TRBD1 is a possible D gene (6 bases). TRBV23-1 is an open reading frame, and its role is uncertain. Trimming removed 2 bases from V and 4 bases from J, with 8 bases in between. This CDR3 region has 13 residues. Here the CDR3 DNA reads TGCGCCAGCAGTCAACGCAGGGGAGAGACCCAGTACTTC. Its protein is CASSQRRGETQYF.